The rows below give T cell receptor beta chains drawn from one sample of a study of CD8+CD57+ T cells in acquired aplastic anemia. Using its own MiXCR run on the reads, TCRdb lists one record per CDR3 protein. The sample lists over 150,000 distinct CDR3 sequences, about three fifths occurring once. The sample comprised sorted CD4+, CD8+, or CD8+CD57+ T cells (not recorded which) from PBMCs. Every receptor here comes from a human donor with aplastic anemia. Both conserved end residues are trimmed from each CDR3. The listing skips clone size in some rows; elsewhere it reads once, few, many or a size class.

clone_size | v_call | cdr3_aa
. | TRBV19 | ASSITGGLF
. | TRBV7-7 | ASTAGTGGTGELF
many | TRBV29-1 | RSKDRDPSTNTGELF
many | TRBV7-2 | ASSTWTGDSTGELF
many | TRBV24-1 | ATSDRGTSEKLF
few | TRBV10-2 | ASRAGEGEQY
once | TRBV12-3/TRBV12-4 | ASSTFRTVSSYSEQF
few | TRBV27 | ASSLYRGGTDTQY
. | TRBV5-1 | ASRPGEGRSYEQY
. | TRBV19 | ASSFGAEQY
. | TRBV5-1 | ASSLDASTEAF
. | TRBV10-2 | ASRLSEGNSPLH
. | TRBV30 | AWRRGRDTEAF
. | TRBV6-1 | ASSELAVGAGGEQY
once | TRBV7-2 | ASSLGGTGFTEAF
. | TRBV5-4 | ASSSQAGLTEAF
. | TRBV5-1 | ASSLGGRGGETQY
. | TRBV6-6 | ASSYLTASYEQY